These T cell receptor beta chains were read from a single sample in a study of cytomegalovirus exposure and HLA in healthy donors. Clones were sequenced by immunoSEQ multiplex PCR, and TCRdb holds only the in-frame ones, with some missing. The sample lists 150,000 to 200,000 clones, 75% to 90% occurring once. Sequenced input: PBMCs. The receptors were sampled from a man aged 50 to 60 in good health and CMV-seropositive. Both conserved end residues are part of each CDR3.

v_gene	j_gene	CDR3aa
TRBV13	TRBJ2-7	CASSLGRGTGAAVYEQYF
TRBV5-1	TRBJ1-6	CASSLVRPGFGSPLHF
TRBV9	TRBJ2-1	CASSPGLAGGNNEQFF
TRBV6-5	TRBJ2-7	CASRSDRAKNYEQYF
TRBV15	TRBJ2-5	CATSRVQGGGQETQYF
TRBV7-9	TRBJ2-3	CASSLTGGPVDTQYF
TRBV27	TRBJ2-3	CASSFILGGTDTQYF
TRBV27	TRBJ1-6	CASSFAREISYNSPLHF
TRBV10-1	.	CASTRARRKCEQYF
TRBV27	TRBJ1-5	CASSFDRGWPQHF
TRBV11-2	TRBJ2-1	CTSSLVPLLAGGQREQFF
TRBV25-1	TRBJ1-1	CASSAAGQHHAFF
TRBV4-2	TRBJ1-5	CASSQAGEDDQPQHF
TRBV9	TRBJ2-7	CASSAGQGPYEQYF
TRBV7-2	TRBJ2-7	CASSRGGVTYEQYF
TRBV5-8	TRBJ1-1	CASSVIMNTEAFF
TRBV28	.	CASNPGQGHEQYF
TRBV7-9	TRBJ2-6	CASIFSGGGSGANVLTF
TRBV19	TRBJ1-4	CASSSAGWNEKLFF
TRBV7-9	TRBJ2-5	CASSPDRAPLRQETQYF
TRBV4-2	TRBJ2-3	CASSHPGQGASDTQYF
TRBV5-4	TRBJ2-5	CASSLAADRGETQYF
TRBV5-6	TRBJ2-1	CASSLNRGQDEFF
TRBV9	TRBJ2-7	CASSVGLAASYEQYF
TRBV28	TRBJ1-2	CASNTGNYGYTF
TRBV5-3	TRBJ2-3	CARSARSLAGGLVDTQYF
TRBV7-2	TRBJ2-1	CASSSRLAGKEQFF
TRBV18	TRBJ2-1	CASSPSSAGGHNEQFF
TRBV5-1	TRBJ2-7	CASTSPGTGGGEQYF
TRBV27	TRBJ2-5	CASSLSFPGLRKQETQYF
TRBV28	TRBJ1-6	CASSLRDIYNSPLHF
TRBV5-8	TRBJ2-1	CASSPSGLYNEQFF
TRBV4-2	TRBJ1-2	CASTQEPQDYGYTF
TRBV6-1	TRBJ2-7	CASRPTGSYEQYF
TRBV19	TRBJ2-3	CASSLGLSTDTQYF
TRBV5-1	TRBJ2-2	CASSSDSTGELFF
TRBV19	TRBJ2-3	CASSLGLAGGRDTQYF
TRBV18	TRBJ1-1	CASSGQGADTEAFF
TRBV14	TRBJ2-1	CASSQDFGGAYNEQFF
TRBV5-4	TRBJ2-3	CASSLAVSTRVADTQYF
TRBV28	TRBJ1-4	CASRRTLTATNEKLFF
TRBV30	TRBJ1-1	CAWRWTGKGNTEAFF
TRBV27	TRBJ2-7	CASMRSRNSAYEQYF
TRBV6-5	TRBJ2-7	CASSYQSSGDSYEQYF
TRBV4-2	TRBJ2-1	CASSPRLAGTYNEQFF
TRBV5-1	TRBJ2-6	CASRRDTGSGANVLTF
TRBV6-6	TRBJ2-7	CASKYGQGSYEQYF
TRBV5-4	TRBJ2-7	CASSQDTQSSYEQYF
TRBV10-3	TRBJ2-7	CAISEVRSYEQYF
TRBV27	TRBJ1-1	CASSVRGRGTEAFF
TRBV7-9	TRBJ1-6	CASSLEGGVSPLHF
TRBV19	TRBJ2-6	CASSTTGPPVLTF
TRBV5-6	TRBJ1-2	CASSLGGKPNYGYTF
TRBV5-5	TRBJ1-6	CASSQGTDYNSPLHF
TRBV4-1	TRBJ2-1	CASSGTGVGSEQFF
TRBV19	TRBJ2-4	CASSTGLAKNIQYF
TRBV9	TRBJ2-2	CASSREGSQAGELFF
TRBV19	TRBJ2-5	CASNRGQHQETQYF